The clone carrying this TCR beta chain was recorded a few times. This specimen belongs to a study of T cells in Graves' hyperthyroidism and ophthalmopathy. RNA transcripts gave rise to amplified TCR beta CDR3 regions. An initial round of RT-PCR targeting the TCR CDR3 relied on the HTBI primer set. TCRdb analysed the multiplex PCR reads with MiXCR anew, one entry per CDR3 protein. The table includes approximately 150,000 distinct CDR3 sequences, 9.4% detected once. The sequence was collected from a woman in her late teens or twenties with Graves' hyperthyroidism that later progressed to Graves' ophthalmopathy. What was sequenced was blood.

This CDR3 reads CASSQDRSRTDTQYF. The CDR3 bases are TGTGCCAGCAGCCAAGATAGATCGCGCACAGATACGCAGTATTTT. The genes are TRBV4-2 and TRBJ2-3; D gene uncertain. Germline CDR1 LGHNA, CDR2 YNFKEQ. V was trimmed by 0 bases and J by 1 base, leaving 8 bases between them. The CDR3 totals 15 residues.